This T cell receptor beta chain was identified during a study of identifying expanded T cells in peripheral blood. Whole-study findings and limits: Variance in clone template counts between roughly 2-week samples significantly increased with total template count across all healthy donors. Over approximately two and four weeks, about 16 and 20 clones changed, versus around 1.3 between replicates.

This CDR3 region has 13 residues. V lost 2 bases, J lost 6 bases, and 10 bases lay in between. Per germline, CDR1 SGHTA and CDR2 FQGTGA. The table came from immunoSEQ multiplex PCR; TCRdb's copy has only in-frame clones and leaves some out. Altogether 75,000 to 90,000 clones are present, approximately 90% being singletons, with the ten largest covering approximately 7%. Turning to this clone: What it binds is not known.

No infections or other immune events were documented during collection. V and J are TRBV7-3 and TRBJ1-1; D not certain. The receptor comes from a person aged 18-70 years in good health. The sequencing input was blood. The CDR3 protein is CASSLGREAEAFF. CDR3 DNA: TGTGCCAGCAGCTTAGGGAGGGAAGCTGAAGCTTTCTTT.